The 32 T cell receptor beta chains below all came from one sample that was sequenced in a study of CD8 T cells in ankylosing spondylitis. A single record per CDR3 protein comes from TCRdb applying MiXCR to the 5' RACE reads. The sample has about 270,000 distinct CDR3 sequences; 30% to 40% are singletons. Sequencing was done on a sample of blood, either unsorted or a sorted T cell fraction (not recorded which). The receptor source for this set is a male donor with ankylosing spondylitis or in good health (not recorded which).

This sequence joins TRBV29-1 and TRBJ1-2; 7 nucleotides agree with TRBD1. V was clipped by 6 bases and J by 4 bases; unmatched bases: 11. CDR3 length equals 14 residues. Germline V gives CDR1 SQVTM, CDR2 ANQGSEA. CDR3 protein: CSVGNRGRSYGYTF. CDR3 DNA sequence: TGCAGCGTGGGAAACAGGGGTAGGAGCTATGGCTACACCTTC.

V gene TRBV11-2 combines with J gene TRBJ2-2; D may be TRBD1 (5 bases). Germline V gene sequence: CDR1 SGHAT, CDR2 FQNNGV. Trimming shortened V by 4 bases and J by 7 bases, and 10 bases separated the two germline ends. The CDR3 runs to 13 residues. The CDR3 region is CASSSRVIGELFF. The CDR3 DNA reads as TGTGCCAGCAGCTCCAGGGTGATCGGGGAGCTGTTTTTT.

CDR3 coding DNA: TGCAGTGCTAGAGATAGGGTTACCGGGGAGCTGTTTTTT. Its translation is CSARDRVTGELFF. The V call is TRBV20-1, the J call TRBJ2-2; no reliable D call. Trimming removed 0 bases from V and 5 bases from J, with 7 bases in between. The germline V gene encodes CDR1 DFQATT and CDR2 SNEGSKA (reference sequence). The CDR3 consists of 13 residues.

The chain uses TRBV20-1 and TRBJ2-1, with a possible D match to TRBD2 (5 bases). The CDR3 is made up of 15 amino acids. Trimming took off 4 bases at V and 0 bases at J, with 13 bases between the two ends. Germline CDR1 reads DFQATT; CDR2 reads SNEGSKA (reference sequence). CDR3 protein: CSATIAPYSYNEQFF. DNA of the CDR3: TGCAGTGCTACCATAGCGCCGTACTCCTACAATGAGCAGTTCTTC.

This chain uses TRBV20-1 with TRBJ1-4; D ambiguous. Looked up from germline, CDR1 is DFQATT and CDR2 is SNEGSKA (reference sequence). V shed 1 base and J shed 7 bases, with 13 bases lying between them. This CDR3 contains 14 residues. CDR3 residues: CSARVWLSGEKLFF. The CDR3 DNA sequence: TGCAGTGCTAGAGTGTGGCTGTCGGGTGAAAAACTGTTTTTT.

This clonotype was detected a few times. This sequence joins TRBV4-1 and TRBJ2-5; possibly TRBD2 for D (6 bases). The length of the CDR3 is 15 residues. V was trimmed by 4 bases and J by 4 bases, leaving 16 bases between them. The germline V gene encodes CDR1 MGHRA and CDR2 YSYEKL. Written as DNA, the CDR3 is TGCGCCAGCAGCCCTAAAGGCGGGGTACGAGAGACCCAGTACTTC. Translated: CASSPKGGVRETQYF.

This clonotype came up a few times. The chain carries TRBV12-3 or TRBV12-4 and TRBJ2-7; possible D gene TRBD2, 6 bases. Trimming pared 3 bases from V and 3 bases from J, leaving 12 bases between. The CDR3 runs 14 residues. For the CDR3, the DNA is TGTGCCAGCAGTTTGGGCGGGATGGACTACGAGCAGTACTTC. This sequence encodes CASSLGGMDYEQYF.

This chain joins TRBV12-3 or TRBV12-4 and TRBJ2-3; 7 positions match TRBD2. The CDR3 covers 17 residues. The J segment lost 1 base and the V segment lost 7 bases, leaving 14 bases of the junction unmatched. CDR3 loop: CASKVYRERGGTDTQYF. The CDR3 coding sequence is TGTGCCAGCAAAGTTTATCGGGAGCGGGGAGGCACAGATACGCAGTATTTT.

V gene TRBV2 combines with J gene TRBJ1-1, with 8 positions matching TRBD1. V trimming: 5 bases; J trimming: 5 bases; junction bases outside the gene matches: 7. Germline CDR1 and CDR2: SNHLY and FYNNEI. This CDR3 spans 14 amino acids. The CDR3 loop is CASSTRGLSTEAFF. The CDR3 nucleotides read TGTGCCAGCAGTACCAGGGGGCTTAGTACTGAAGCTTTCTTT.

This clonotype has at least ten counts. This sequence joins TRBV29-1 and TRBJ2-7, with 8 nucleotides matching TRBD1. Germline CDR1 reads SQVTM; CDR2 reads ANQGSEA. The CDR3 runs to 17 residues. Trimming removed 6 bases from V and 0 bases from J; junction bases left unmatched: 16. This CDR3 is CSVTQDRAYRSSYEQYF. The CDR3, as DNA: TGCAGCGTCACCCAGGACAGGGCATACAGGAGCTCCTACGAGCAGTACTTC.

The rearrangement links TRBV7-8 to TRBJ2-3; D uncertain. This CDR3 has 13 residues. V dropped 4 bases and J dropped 2 bases, with 7 bases sitting between them. Germline V lookup: CDR1 SGHVS, CDR2 FQNEAQ. CDR3 nucleotide sequence: TGTGCCAGCAGCTCCCAATACACAGATACGCAGTATTTT. Translation gives CASSSQYTDTQYF.

This clonotype has a single count. V is TRBV14 and J is TRBJ2-1, with no clear D. CDR1 and CDR2 (germline): SGHDN, FVKESK. The V gene lost 2 bases and the J gene lost 2 bases, with 10 bases spanning the gap. This CDR3 contains 15 residues. CDR3 in amino acids: CASSQRRVTYNEQFF. CDR3 DNA: TGTGCCAGCAGCCAACGAAGGGTTACCTACAATGAGCAGTTCTTC.

This rearrangement joins TRBV12-5 to TRBJ2-2, with no clear D. CDR3 length: 12 residues. V shed 6 bases and J shed 7 bases, with 9 bases lying between them. The germline V gene has CDR1 LGHNT and CDR2 FRNRAP. This chain's CDR3 is CASGRDNGELFF. The CDR3 bases are TGTGCTAGTGGAAGGGATAACGGGGAGCTGTTTTTT.

This clonotype came up once. The chain links TRBV20-1 to TRBJ2-5; TRBD2 agrees at 8 bases. The germline gives CDR1 DFQATT, CDR2 SNEGSKA (reference sequence). The CDR3 consists of 17 residues. V gave up 1 base and J gave up 3 bases; unmatched junction bases: 13. Written as DNA, the CDR3 is TGCAGTGCTAGAGCGGGGGGGCCTAACTGGGGGAAAGAGACCCAGTACTTC. This sequence encodes CSARAGGPNWGKETQYF.

In its sample, this clonotype was seen a few times. This chain links TRBV29-1 with TRBJ2-3, with 7 positions matching TRBD2. There are 15 residues in the CDR3. Germline trimming cut 3 bases from V and 4 bases from J; bases unmatched to any gene: 10. The V gene's germline CDR1 is SQVTM and CDR2 ANQGSEA. In nucleotides, the CDR3 is TGCAGCGTTGATATGGGACTAATGGGAGCAGATACGCAGTATTTT. It encodes CSVDMGLMGADTQYF.

This clonotype was detected a few times. The genes are TRBV12-3 or TRBV12-4 and TRBJ2-5; D perhaps matches TRBD2 (5 bases). V was clipped by 6 bases and J by 1 base, with 12 bases between them. This CDR3 comprises 14 residues. DNA for the CDR3: TGTGCCAGCAGAAGGACTGGTCCCCAAGAGACCCAGTACTTC. Protein product: CASRRTGPQETQYF.

V usage is TRBV12-3 or TRBV12-4 and J usage is TRBJ2-1; 11 bases align to TRBD2. This CDR3 contains 17 residues. V shed 4 bases and J 5 bases; nucleotides not matched to a gene: 10. The CDR3 DNA is TGTGCCAGCAGTTCTTGGCTAGCGGGGGGCACTGACAATGAGCAGTTCTTC. It specifies CASSSWLAGGTDNEQFF.

The chain uses TRBV6-5 and TRBJ2-5, with 14 bases that match TRBD2. V shed 0 bases and J 1 base; nucleotides not matched to a gene: 1. CDR1 is MNHEY and CDR2 is SVGAGI in the germline V gene. The CDR3 is 17 residues long. As DNA, the CDR3 is TGTGCCAGCAGTTACTCGGGACTAGCGGGGGTCCAAGAGACCCAGTACTTC. This gives the protein CASSYSGLAGVQETQYF.

The V gene is TRBV6-5, the J gene TRBJ2-7, with 9 bases lining up with TRBD1. The length of the CDR3 is 16 residues. Unmatched junction bases numbered 9, after V lost 2 bases and J lost 4 bases. Germline V gene lookup returns CDR1 MNHEY and CDR2 SVGAGI. DNA for the CDR3: TGTGCCAGCAGTTACGGGCCCCCCGGGACAGGGTACGAGCAGTACTTC. This translates into CASSYGPPGTGYEQYF.

This clonotype occurred a few times. The genes are TRBV6-5 and TRBJ1-2; 9 positions agree with TRBD1. The V gene's germline CDR1 is MNHEY and CDR2 SVGAGI. This CDR3 has 15 amino acids. With V trimmed by 4 bases and J by 4 bases, 7 bases remained unmatched. CDR3 sequence reads: CASSLGQGRGYGYTF. The CDR3 nucleotides are TGTGCCAGCAGTTTGGGACAGGGTAGAGGCTATGGCTACACCTTC.

This clonotype was seen only a few times. The chain carries TRBV12-3 or TRBV12-4 and TRBJ2-3; 7 nucleotides align to TRBD1. CDR3 size: 19 residues. Germline trimming cut 3 bases from V and 0 bases from J; bases unmatched to any gene: 15. DNA for the CDR3: TGTGCCAGCAGTTTTAATCCCCGGGACAGCCTTCCTAGCACAGATACGCAGTATTTT. Translating gives CASSFNPRDSLPSTDTQYF.

This clonotype has a handful of counts. The V and J genes are TRBV20-1 and TRBJ1-6; 8 bases agree with TRBD1. The CDR3 covers 18 residues. The V segment lost 1 base and the J segment 9 bases; nucleotides outside the gene matches: 17. Germline values: CDR1 DFQATT, CDR2 SNEGSKA (reference sequence). In DNA form, the CDR3 reads TGCAGTGCTAGAGCCCCCGTTCTGGGAGACAGGGGCCGTTCACCCCTCCACTTT. Its protein product is CSARAPVLGDRGRSPLHF.

The chain recombines TRBV20-1 with TRBJ2-7, with D unresolved. Germline CDR1 and CDR2: DFQATT and SNEGSKA (reference sequence). V dropped 3 bases and J dropped 3 bases, with 15 bases sitting between them. The CDR3 consists of 14 residues. CDR3: CSASLTQAGYEQYF. Written as DNA, the CDR3 is TGCAGTGCTAGCCTTACTCAGGCTGGCTACGAGCAGTACTTC.

The chain uses TRBV5-6 and TRBJ2-3; D possibly corresponds to TRBD2 (5 bases). Trimming removed 0 bases from V and 0 bases from J, with 11 bases in between. This CDR3 is 16 amino acids long. CDR1 is SGHDT and CDR2 is YYEEEE in the germline V gene. The CDR3 sequence is CASSLGTGFSTDTQYF. In nucleotides, the CDR3 is TGTGCCAGCAGCTTGGGGACTGGGTTTAGCACAGATACGCAGTATTTT.

The chain uses TRBV20-1 and TRBJ2-7; tentatively, D is TRBD1 (5 bases). V lost 3 bases and J 3 bases, leaving 9 bases between the germline ends. This CDR3 is built from 12 residues. The germline gives CDR1 DFQATT, CDR2 SNEGSKA (reference sequence). As DNA, the CDR3 is TGCAGTGCTAGGCCGACAGTCTACGAGCAGTACTTC. It is translated as CSARPTVYEQYF.

The chain links TRBV20-1 to TRBJ1-2; possible D gene TRBD1, 5 bases. This CDR3 comprises 14 residues. Trimming left V 3 bases short and J 4 bases short, with 15 bases between. Germline assignment: CDR1 DFQATT and CDR2 SNEGSKA (reference sequence). CDR3 in amino acids: CSARTDLSSYGYTF. CDR3 nucleotide sequence: TGCAGTGCTAGGACAGACCTTAGTTCCTATGGCTACACCTTC.

There are a few counts of this clonotype. The chain couples TRBV6-2 or TRBV6-3 to TRBJ2-5, with unresolved D. Germline CDR1 and CDR2: MNHEY and SVGEGT. The CDR3 loop spans 14 amino acids. V was clipped by 2 bases and J by 1 base, with 8 bases between them. The DNA for the CDR3 is TGTGCCAGCAGTTACAGAACAGCCCAAGAGACCCAGTACTTC. Its translation: CASSYRTAQETQYF.

This clonotype was found many times. The chain couples TRBV20-1 to TRBJ2-5, with D tentatively TRBD2 (7 bases). V lost 6 bases to trimming and J lost 4 bases, with 15 bases between them. The CDR3 sequence is 13 residues long. Germline V CDR1 and CDR2: DFQATT, SNEGSKA (reference sequence). This CDR3 is CSAPPGGRETQYF. CDR3 coding DNA: TGCAGTGCCCCCCCGGGGGGCAGAGAGACCCAGTACTTC.

J is TRBJ2-2 and V is TRBV12-3 or TRBV12-4, with no clear D. CDR3 length: 12 residues. Trimming removed 5 bases at V and 3 bases at J, with 4 bases between. The chain's CDR3 is CASSAYTGELFF. The CDR3, as DNA: TGTGCCAGCAGTGCCTACACCGGGGAGCTGTTTTTT.

This chain's CDR3 is CASTKRGLYGYTF. The CDR3 coding sequence is TGTGCCAGCACCAAGCGGGGACTCTATGGCTACACCTTC. The V call is TRBV28, the J call TRBJ1-2; D possibly corresponds to TRBD1 (5 bases). Germline V CDR1 and CDR2: MDHEN, SYDVKM. CDR3 length: 13 amino acids. V shed 7 bases and J shed 4 bases, with 13 bases lying between them.

The rearrangement links TRBV5-5 to TRBJ2-1; the D gene is possibly TRBD1 (6 bases). The CDR3 sequence is 17 residues long. The germline V and J ends were trimmed by 0 bases and 5 bases, with 18 bases remaining between them. CDR1 is SGHKS and CDR2 is YYEKEE in the germline V gene (reference sequence). The DNA of the CDR3 is TGTGCCAGCAGCTTGGGAGCAGGGGTACCCGGTAACAATGAGCAGTTCTTC. It codes for CASSLGAGVPGNNEQFF.

The rearrangement joins TRBV20-1 to TRBJ2-7; possibly TRBD1 for D (5 bases). This CDR3 contains 15 residues. V lost 0 bases and J lost 0, with 12 bases in between. Germline lookup yields CDR1 DFQATT and CDR2 SNEGSKA (reference sequence). CDR3 nucleotides: TGCAGTGCTAGAGACTCGACAGTACCCTCCTACGAGCAGTACTTC. Protein: CSARDSTVPSYEQYF.